The sequence of this T cell receptor (beta chain) was determined in a study of Ad26.COV2.S vaccination and SARS-CoV-2 variants. V shed 4 bases and J shed 7 bases, with 11 bases lying between them. The CDR3 is 11 residues long. Germline V lookup: CDR1 GTSNPN, CDR2 SVGIG (reference sequence). Repertoires were generated with immunoSEQ multiplex PCR, while TCRdb's copy carries only in-frame clones and drops some. The sample holds roughly 380,000 clones, around 90% seen once. Treatment: some 20 received Ad26.COV2.S at low or high dose, single or two shots; about 5 received placebo; per-sample allocation not given. Day 63 following the first vaccine or placebo injection was when the samples were taken.

The chain combines TRBV30 with TRBJ2-7; D gene ambiguous. Sequences were derived from peripheral blood, sampled in a trial of Ad26.COV2.S vaccine versus placebo. The source of this sequence is a person between 18 and 59 years old who received the Ad26.COV2.S COVID-19 vaccine or a placebo. In DNA, the CDR3 is TGTGCCTGGACTGGGCTGGAGGAGCAGTACTTC. Translation gives CAWTGLEEQYF.